This T cell receptor beta chain comes out of a study of T-cell memory formation after mild COVID-19. A word on this clonotype: A much larger clone differs by one base, so this may be a read error.

This CDR3 region has 15 residues. Trimming removed 2 bases from V and 4 bases from J, with 14 bases in between. In germline, CDR1 is MNHEY, CDR2 SVGAGI. Using constant-segment primers, 5'RACE produced TCR alpha and TCR beta cDNA libraries carrying sample barcodes and UMIs. TCRdb ran MiXCR on the 5' RACE reads and lists one entry per CDR3 protein. The table shows approximately 50,000 distinct CDR3 sequences, with 9.3% occurring only once. The chain is built from TRBV6-5 and TRBJ1-2; D gene unclear. Sequences were obtained from PBMCs or a T cell subset sorted from them (not recorded which). The clonotype comes from an adult woman who had mild COVID-19 (a few samples of this study predate the infection). Cell type and time point are not known. As DNA, the CDR3 is TGTGCCAGCAGTTACGATACCAAACGGGGCTATGGCTACACCTTC. It specifies CASSYDTKRGYGYTF.